A single sample is the source of the 14 T cell receptor beta chains below, sequenced in a study of blood T cell repertoires in COVID-19. Profiling relied on immunoSEQ multiplex PCR, and the TCRdb table lists in-frame clones only, not all of them. The data show about 220,000 clones, 70% to 90% seen once. Input material: peripheral blood. These receptors were obtained from a woman aged 70-85 years with COVID-19, enrolled during active disease.

V and J are TRBV11-2 and TRBJ2-5; 8 bases are shared with TRBD2. This CDR3 contains 18 residues. The V and J ends lost 1 base and 5 bases, in that order; junction bases with no gene match: 15. In germline, CDR1 is SGHAT, CDR2 FQNNGV. CDR3 region: CASSLAGAGGLGWETQYF. CDR3 nucleotides: TGTGCCAGCAGCTTAGCTGGGGCGGGGGGCCTAGGATGGGAGACCCAGTACTTC.

The gene calls are TRBV6-4 and TRBJ2-5; no definite D call. Trimming shortened V by 6 bases and J by 0 bases, and 8 bases separated the two germline ends. CDR1 is MRHNA, CDR2 SNTAGT, per germline. The CDR3 spans 13 residues. The CDR3 nucleotides are TGTGCCAGCAGGAGACAAGACCAAGAGACCCAGTACTTC. It translates to CASRRQDQETQYF.

This chain joins TRBV19 and TRBJ2-5; 7 nucleotides agree with TRBD2. J lost 3 bases, V lost 7 bases, and 11 bases had no gene match. The V gene's germline CDR1 is LNHDA and CDR2 SQIVND (reference sequence). The CDR3 loop spans 15 amino acids. The CDR3 reads CASTQRTSFKETQYF. The CDR3 DNA reads TGTGCCAGTACCCAAAGGACTAGTTTTAAAGAGACCCAGTACTTC. Looking up the rest from reference TRBV19 and TRBJ2-5 gives the full variable domain: DGGITQSPKYLFRKEGQNVTLSCEQNLNHDAMYWYRQDPGQGLRLIYYSQIVNDFQKGDIAEGYSVSREKKESFPLTVTSAQKNPTAFYLCASTQRTSFKETQYFGPGTRLLVL.

Only one count was recorded for this clone. The rearrangement links TRBV6-2 or TRBV6-3 to TRBJ2-2, with a tentative D call TRBD2 (7 bases). This CDR3 has 16 residues. V was cut by 6 bases and J by 5 bases, with 19 bases left in between. Germline CDR1 and CDR2: MNHEY and SVGEGT. The CDR3 protein is CASSLFGRGGTGELFF. DNA of the CDR3: TGTGCCAGCAGCCTCTTCGGCAGGGGAGGGACCGGGGAGCTGTTTTTT.

In the case of this clone: A much larger clone sits a single nucleotide away, making a read error possible. V and J are TRBV6-6 and TRBJ1-2, with D perhaps matching TRBD1 (6 bases). V lost 6 bases to trimming and J lost 2 bases, with 10 bases between them. The CDR3 spans 13 residues. Germline CDR1 is MNHNY and CDR2 is SVGAGI (reference sequence). Written as DNA, the CDR3 is TGTGCCAGCAGCCCCACAGGGAACTATGGCTACACCTTC. This encodes CASSPTGNYGYTF.

This clone was detected only a few times. This chain connects TRBV29-1 to TRBJ2-2; 7 bases are a match to TRBD2. Germline V gives CDR1 SQVTM, CDR2 ANQGSEA. The CDR3 length is 17 residues. V trimming: 3 bases; J trimming: 3 bases; junction bases outside the gene matches: 13. The DNA of the CDR3 is TGCAGCGTTGAGACAGCGGGGCGAGGGTTCGACACCGGGGAGCTGTTTTTT. Its translation is CSVETAGRGFDTGELFF.

The V gene is TRBV4-2, the J gene TRBJ1-4; 7 nucleotides match TRBD1. With 1 base clipped from V and 8 bases from J, the junction kept 7 bases outside the gene matches. Germline loops: CDR1 LGHNA, CDR2 YNFKEQ. CDR3 length equals 15 residues. CDR3 coding DNA: TGTGCCAGCAGCCAAGCCAACAGGGGCGGGGAAAAACTGTTTTTT. This translates into CASSQANRGGEKLFF.

The V call is TRBV9, the J call TRBJ2-1; 7 nucleotides match TRBD2. Germline V gives CDR1 SGDLS, CDR2 YYNGEE. This CDR3 has 19 residues. V dropped 0 bases and J dropped 2; count of bases not matched to a gene: 14. The CDR3 sequence: CASSVGSRERGGAYNEQFF. CDR3 sequence (DNA): TGTGCCAGCAGCGTAGGTTCCAGGGAGCGGGGAGGCGCCTACAATGAGCAGTTCTTC.

The rearrangement uses TRBV7-2 and TRBJ2-7; D perhaps matches TRBD1 (6 bases). Trimming shortened V by 3 bases and J by 0 bases, and 9 bases separated the two germline ends. CDR1 and CDR2 from the germline V gene are SGHTA and FQGNSA. The CDR3 runs 14 residues. The CDR3 DNA reads TGTGCCAGCAGCTTTACAGGGAGCTCCTACGAGCAGTACTTC. This sequence encodes CASSFTGSSYEQYF.

V and J are TRBV29-1 and TRBJ2-5, with D unresolved. Between the trimmed V and J ends, which lost 5 bases and 5 bases, there was a span of 6 bases. This CDR3 region has 10 residues. The germline V gene has CDR1 SQVTM and CDR2 ANQGSEA. CDR3 loop: CSVRGETQYF. The CDR3, as DNA: TGCAGCGTTCGAGGTGAGACCCAGTACTTC.

The rearrangement links TRBV6-2 or TRBV6-3 to TRBJ1-6; 8 nucleotides align to TRBD1. CDR1 and CDR2 from the germline V gene are MNHEY and SVGEGT. After removal of 7 bases from V and 9 bases from J, the junction contained 17 bases not matched to a gene. CDR3 size: 17 residues. The CDR3: CASNPYTWAGGLSPLHF. CDR3 coding DNA: TGTGCCAGCAACCCCTATACTTGGGCAGGGGGCCTTTCACCCCTCCACTTT.

The chain links TRBV7-2 to TRBJ2-5; 8 bases fit TRBD1. The J segment lost 6 bases and the V segment lost 4 bases, leaving 7 bases of the junction unmatched. Germline V gene data show CDR1 as SGHTA and CDR2 as FQGNSA. The CDR3 has 14 amino acids. CDR3 sequence: CASSSRTGWQTQYF. In DNA, the CDR3 is TGTGCCAGCAGCTCCCGGACAGGGTGGCAGACCCAGTACTTC.

This clone came up a few times. CDR3 sequence reads: CASSYRTSGATIPYEQYF. The DNA of the CDR3 is TGTGCCAGCAGTTACCGGACTAGCGGGGCCACCATTCCCTACGAGCAGTACTTC. This chain connects TRBV6-2 or TRBV6-3 to TRBJ2-7; 12 bases agree with TRBD2. CDR1 and CDR2 (germline): MNHEY, SVGEGT. The CDR3 has 18 amino acids. The junction had 10 bases not matched to a gene; V was cut back by 2 bases and J by 2 bases.

The rearrangement uses TRBV12-3 or TRBV12-4 and TRBJ1-5; D uncertain. The CDR3 sequence is 13 residues long. V shed 3 bases and J shed 5 bases, with 8 bases lying between them. CDR3 protein: CASSLPLDQPQHF. CDR3 coding DNA: TGTGCCAGCAGTTTGCCCCTAGATCAGCCCCAGCATTTT.